These T cell receptor beta chains were read from a single sample in a study of PD-1 blockade in classical Hodgkin lymphoma. The assay was immunoSEQ multiplex PCR, and TCRdb's table has in-frame clones only and misses some. In the table there are about 30,000 clones, roughly 80% of which are singletons. Source: CD4+ T cells from blood, taken before the fourth cycle of nivolumab. These receptors originate from a human donor with classical Hodgkin lymphoma. Each CDR3 is given with its conserved first and last residue. A D gene is named only where the DNA matches it firmly. Where a row states a size, it is once, few, many or the class of an expanded clone; other rows omit it.

size: few; J: TRBJ2-1; V: TRBV9; length: 16; D: .; CDR3: CASSVGAGVAYNEQFF; DNA: TGTGCCAGCAGCGTAGGGGCGGGTGTTGCCTACAATGAGCAGTTCTTC
size: .; J: TRBJ2-3; V: TRBV9; length: 16; D: TRBD2; CDR3: CASSFASGGYTDTQYF; DNA: TGTGCCAGCAGCTTCGCTAGCGGGGGGTACACAGATACGCAGTATTTT
size: .; J: TRBJ1-5; V: TRBV9; length: 15; D: TRBD1; CDR3: CASSVGSGGYQPQHF; DNA: TGTGCCAGCAGCGTAGGGTCAGGGGGGTATCAGCCCCAGCATTTT
size: .; J: TRBJ1-2; V: TRBV6-5; length: 13; D: .; CDR3: CASSADRLYGYTF; DNA: TGTGCCAGCAGTGCCGACAGGCTCTATGGCTACACCTTC
size: few; J: TRBJ1-5; V: TRBV5-4; length: 14; D: .; CDR3: CASSLGGSNQPQHF; DNA: TGTGCCAGCAGCTTGGGAGGATCGAATCAGCCCCAGCATTTT
size: .; J: TRBJ2-2; V: TRBV5-1; length: 15; D: TRBD1; CDR3: CASSLAQGDTGELFF; DNA: TGCGCCAGCAGCTTGGCTCAGGGGGACACCGGGGAGCTGTTTTTT
size: once; J: TRBJ1-5; V: TRBV5-1; length: 14; D: .; CDR3: CASRTSPSGQPQHF; DNA: TGCGCCAGCAGGACCAGTCCCTCAGGTCAGCCCCAGCATTTT
size: .; J: TRBJ1-5; V: TRBV10-1; length: 19; D: TRBD1; CDR3: CATLAREQGSVGGNQPQHF; DNA: TGCGCCACCCTTGCGCGTGAACAGGGGTCGGTTGGTGGCAATCAGCCCCAGCATTTT
size: .; J: TRBJ2-1; V: TRBV6-5; length: 16; D: .; CDR3: CASSLKWGVGSNEQFF; DNA: TGTGCCAGCAGTTTGAAATGGGGCGTCGGTTCCAATGAGCAGTTCTTC
size: .; J: TRBJ1-5; V: TRBV5-1; length: 15; D: TRBD1; CDR3: CASSTTTGQGQPQHF; DNA: TGCGCCAGCAGCACCACGACAGGGCAGGGTCAGCCCCAGCATTTT
size: .; J: TRBJ2-3; V: TRBV7-2; length: 14; D: .; CDR3: CASSLTRGTDTQYF; DNA: TGTGCCAGCAGCTTAACGCGGGGCACAGATACGCAGTATTTT
size: .; J: TRBJ1-5; V: TRBV5-1; length: 15; D: .; CDR3: CASSLLGESNQPQHF; DNA: TGCGCCAGCAGCTTGCTCGGTGAGAGCAATCAGCCCCAGCATTTT
size: .; J: TRBJ2-7; V: TRBV5-1; length: 16; D: .; CDR3: CASSLGSAGTSYEQYF; DNA: TGCGCCAGCAGCTTGGGAAGCGCGGGGACGTCCTACGAGCAGTACTTC
size: .; J: TRBJ1-4; V: TRBV5-1; length: 16; D: TRBD1; CDR3: CASSLEAGGSGEKLFF; DNA: TGCGCCAGCAGCTTGGAGGCAGGGGGTTCTGGAGAAAAACTGTTTTTT
size: .; J: TRBJ2-1; V: TRBV2; length: 15; D: .; CDR3: CASSDGRGRYNEQFF; DNA: TGTGCCAGCAGTGACGGTCGGGGTCGGTACAATGAGCAGTTCTTC
size: .; J: TRBJ2-5; V: TRBV5-1; length: 16; D: TRBD2; CDR3: CASSSLAGDPQETQYF; DNA: TGCGCCAGCAGCTCACTAGCGGGGGACCCTCAAGAGACCCAGTACTTC
size: few; J: TRBJ1-2; V: TRBV4-2; length: 14; D: TRBD1; CDR3: CASSQEGTGVGYTF; DNA: TGTGCCAGCAGCCAGGAGGGGACAGGGGTTGGCTACACCTTC
size: .; J: TRBJ1-4; V: TRBV7-6; length: 17; D: .; CDR3: CASSLLARRRANEKLFF; DNA: TGTGCCAGCAGCTTACTAGCCCGCCGTCGTGCTAATGAAAAACTGTTTTTT
size: .; J: TRBJ2-7; V: TRBV19; length: 15; D: .; CDR3: CASSIPSRPPYEQYF; DNA: TGTGCCAGTAGTATCCCCTCCCGGCCCCCCTACGAGCAGTACTTC
size: .; J: TRBJ2-3; V: TRBV9; length: 16; D: TRBD2; CDR3: CASSRGGSLGSDTQYF; DNA: TGTGCCAGCAGCCGCGGGGGATCTTTGGGGTCAGATACGCAGTATTTT
size: .; J: TRBJ1-5; V: TRBV5-1; length: 15; D: .; CDR3: CASSLEAGVNQPQHF; DNA: TGCGCCAGCAGCTTGGAGGCAGGGGTAAATCAGCCCCAGCATTTT
size: .; J: TRBJ2-7; V: TRBV5-1; length: 13; D: .; CDR3: CASTAGATYEQYF; DNA: TGCGCCAGCACCGCGGGGGCAACCTACGAGCAGTACTTC
size: .; J: TRBJ2-3; V: TRBV19; length: 16; D: .; CDR3: CASSPHPGTSTDTQYF; DNA: TGTGCCAGTAGCCCCCACCCGGGAACTAGCACAGATACGCAGTATTTT
size: .; J: TRBJ2-3; V: TRBV5-1; length: 16; D: .; CDR3: CASSPGVGLSTDTQYF; DNA: TGCGCCAGCAGCCCGGGCGTAGGGTTGAGCACAGATACGCAGTATTTT
size: few; J: TRBJ1-5; V: TRBV7-2; length: 13; D: .; CDR3: CASSLQGGQPQHF; DNA: TGTGCCAGCAGCTTACAGGGCGGCCAGCCCCAGCATTTT
size: .; J: TRBJ1-4; V: TRBV5-1; length: 15; D: .; CDR3: CASSLMDAFSEKLFF; DNA: TGCGCCAGCAGCCTGATGGACGCCTTTTCTGAAAAACTGTTTTTT
size: .; J: TRBJ2-1; V: TRBV23-1; length: 16; D: .; CDR3: CASSQAQGHSYDEQFF; DNA: TGCGCCAGCAGTCAGGCGCAGGGGCACTCCTACGATGAGCAGTTCTTC
size: .; J: TRBJ1-1; V: TRBV5-4; length: 16; D: .; CDR3: CASSLRFPGSGTEAFF; DNA: TGTGCCAGCAGCTTGAGGTTCCCCGGGAGTGGCACTGAAGCTTTCTTT
size: .; J: TRBJ1-4; V: TRBV6-5; length: 15; D: .; CDR3: CASTANSATNEKLFF; DNA: TGTGCCAGCACCGCAAACAGCGCAACTAATGAAAAACTGTTTTTT
size: .; J: TRBJ2-7; V: TRBV27; length: 13; D: TRBD1; CDR3: CASSKDRGYEQYF; DNA: TGTGCCAGCAGTAAGGACAGGGGCTACGAGCAGTACTTC
size: few; J: TRBJ1-2; V: TRBV2; length: 14; D: .; CDR3: CASRAPGDGPLISF; DNA: TGTGCCAGCAGGGCCCCAGGGGATGGGCCGCTCATTTCTTTC
size: few; J: TRBJ2-5; V: TRBV5-4; length: 12; D: .; CDR3: CASSWYQETQYF; DNA: TGTGCCAGCAGCTGGTACCAAGAGACCCAGTACTTC
size: .; J: TRBJ2-5; V: TRBV9; length: 15; D: .; CDR3: CASSIDNSLQETQYF; DNA: TGTGCCAGCAGCATAGATAACAGCCTTCAAGAGACCCAGTACTTC
size: .; J: TRBJ1-4; V: TRBV5-1; length: 14; D: .; CDR3: CASSLGITNEKLFF; DNA: TGCGCCAGCAGCTTGGGGATAACTAATGAAAAACTGTTTTTT
size: .; J: TRBJ2-7; V: TRBV19; length: 12; D: .; CDR3: CATGDGYYEQYF; DNA: TGTGCCACTGGGGACGGATACTACGAGCAGTACTTC
size: few; J: TRBJ2-2; V: TRBV7-3; length: 13; D: TRBD1; CDR3: CATGTGFSGELFF; DNA: TGTGCCACCGGGACAGGGTTCTCGGGGGAGCTGTTTTTT
size: .; J: TRBJ2-7; V: TRBV15; length: 15; D: .; CDR3: CATKNRDDRSYEQYF; DNA: TGTGCCACCAAAAACAGGGATGATCGCTCCTACGAGCAGTACTTC
size: .; J: TRBJ1-4; V: TRBV5-6; length: 14; D: .; CDR3: CASSPSSGGEKLFF; DNA: TGTGCCAGCAGCCCGAGTTCGGGTGGAGAAAAACTGTTTTTT
size: .; J: TRBJ2-3; V: TRBV5-1; length: 12; D: .; CDR3: CASSAGADTQYF; DNA: TGCGCCAGCAGCGCCGGTGCAGATACGCAGTATTTT
size: .; J: TRBJ2-7; V: TRBV5-1; length: 14; D: .; CDR3: CASSLAVTSFEQYF; DNA: TGCGCCAGCAGCTTGGCCGTGACTAGTTTCGAGCAGTACTTC
size: once; J: TRBJ2-5; V: TRBV7-9; length: 14; D: TRBD2; CDR3: CASTERGGLETQYF; DNA: TGTGCCAGCACGGAGCGGGGGGGGCTAGAGACCCAGTACTTC
size: once; J: TRBJ2-6; V: TRBV21-1; length: 19; D: .; CDR3: CASSIPDRGRNSGANVLTF; DNA: TGTGCCAGCAGCATCCCGGACAGGGGGCGTAACTCTGGGGCCAACGTCCTGACTTTC
size: .; J: TRBJ1-5; V: TRBV7-2; length: 16; D: .; CDR3: CASSLNTDYSNQPQHF; DNA: TGTGCCAGCAGCTTAAATACAGACTATAGCAATCAGCCCCAGCATTTT
size: .; J: TRBJ1-1; V: TRBV11-1; length: 14; D: .; CDR3: CASSLASGRAEAFF; DNA: TGTGCCAGCAGCTTAGCGTCAGGGAGGGCTGAAGCTTTCTTT
size: .; J: TRBJ2-3; V: TRBV5-1; length: 13; D: .; CDR3: CASSPTSTDTQYF; DNA: TGCGCCAGCAGCCCGACTAGCACAGATACGCAGTATTTT
size: .; J: TRBJ2-1; V: TRBV20-1; length: 10; D: .; CDR3: CRMGLLEQFF; DNA: TGCAGGATGGGACTCCTTGAGCAGTTCTTC
size: once; J: TRBJ1-2; V: TRBV5-1; length: 15; D: .; CDR3: CASSLSGRNNYGYTF; DNA: TGCGCCAGCAGCTTATCCGGCAGGAATAACTATGGCTACACCTTC
size: .; J: TRBJ1-6; V: TRBV4-2; length: 16; D: .; CDR3: CASSQEPGRPGSPLHF; DNA: TGTGCCAGCAGCCAAGAACCGGGACGGCCGGGATCACCCCTCCACTTT